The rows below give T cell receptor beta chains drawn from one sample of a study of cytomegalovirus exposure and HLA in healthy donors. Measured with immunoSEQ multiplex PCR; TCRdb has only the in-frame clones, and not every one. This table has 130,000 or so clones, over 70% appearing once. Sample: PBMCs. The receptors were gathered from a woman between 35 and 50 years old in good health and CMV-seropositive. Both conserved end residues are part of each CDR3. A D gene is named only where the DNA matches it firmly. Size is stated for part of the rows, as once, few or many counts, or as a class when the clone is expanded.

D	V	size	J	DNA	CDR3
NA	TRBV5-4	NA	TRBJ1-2	TGTGCCAGCAGCCCGGCCCTCAGGGGAAGATTATATGGCTACACCTTC	CASSPALRGRLYGYTF
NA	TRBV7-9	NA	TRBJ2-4	TGTGCCAGCAGCTCCGCCTTAGGGGGCAAAAACATTCAGTACTTC	CASSSALGGKNIQYF
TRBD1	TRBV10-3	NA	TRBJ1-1	TGTGCCAGCTCCGGGACAGGGAATGCTGAAGCTTTCTTT	CASSGTGNAEAFF
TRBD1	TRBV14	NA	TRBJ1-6	TGTGCCAGCAGCCAGGGACAGGGAGGCAATTCACCCCTCCACTTT	CASSQGQGGNSPLHF
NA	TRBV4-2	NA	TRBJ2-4	TGTGCCAGCAGCCAAAGCTCGACAGGAGTAGCCAAAAACATTCAGTACTTC	CASSQSSTGVAKNIQYF
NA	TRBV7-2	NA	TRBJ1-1	TGTGCCAGCAGCGCCCGGACAGCTGGCACTGAAGCTTTCTTT	CASSARTAGTEAFF
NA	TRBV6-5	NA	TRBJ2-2	TGTGCCAGCAGCCCCCTGGACAGCACCGGGGAGCTGTTTTTT	CASSPLDSTGELFF
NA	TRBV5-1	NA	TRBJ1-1	TGCGCCAGCAGCAGCTACGGACACCTGAACACTGAAGCTTTCTTT	CASSSYGHLNTEAFF
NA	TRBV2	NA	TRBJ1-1	TGTGCCAGCAGTGATATCCCAGGGGCTGAAGCTTTCTTT	CASSDIPGAEAFF
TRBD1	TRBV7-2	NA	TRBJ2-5	TGTGCCAGCAGCCCCAGGGACAGTATTTGGGAGACCCAGTACTTC	CASSPRDSIWETQYF
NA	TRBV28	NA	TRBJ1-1	TGTGCCAGCAGTTTGTTCAGGGGAAAGGGGACTGAAGCTTTCTTT	CASSLFRGKGTEAFF
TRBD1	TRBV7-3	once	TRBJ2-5	TGTGCCAGCAGCAGACAGGGGAGAGAGACCCAGTACTTC	CASSRQGRETQYF
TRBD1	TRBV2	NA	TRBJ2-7	TGTGCCAGCAGGGCTGGACAGGTCTCCTACGAGCAGTACTTC	CASRAGQVSYEQYF
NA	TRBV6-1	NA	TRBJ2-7	TGTGCCAGCAGTGATGGTACAGACTACGAGCAGTACTTC	CASSDGTDYEQYF
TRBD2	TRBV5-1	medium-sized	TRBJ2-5	TGCGCCAGCAGCGGTACTAGCGGGGTCGAACAAGAGACCCAGTACTTC	CASSGTSGVEQETQYF
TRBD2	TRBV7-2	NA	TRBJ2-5	TGTGCCAGCAGCCCGAGACTAGCGGGAGGGATACGAGAGACCCAGTACTTC	CASSPRLAGGIRETQYF
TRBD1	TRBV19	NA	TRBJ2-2	TGTGCCAGCGCCGGGACAGAGAACACCGGGGAGCTGTTTTTT	CASAGTENTGELFF
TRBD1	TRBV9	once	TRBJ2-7	TGTGCCAGCAGCGTAGGGGTGACAGGGTTCTACGAGCAGTACTTC	CASSVGVTGFYEQYF
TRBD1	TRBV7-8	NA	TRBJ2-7	TGTGCCAGCAGCTTAGCCGGGACAGGGGGATACGAGCAGTACTTC	CASSLAGTGGYEQYF
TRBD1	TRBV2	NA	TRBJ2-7	TGTGCCAGCATCCCGGGACAGGGGGCCTACGAGCAGTACTTC	CASIPGQGAYEQYF
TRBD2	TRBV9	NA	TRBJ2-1	TGTGCCAGCAGCGTAGGCCCTAGCGGGGGGCACAATGAGCAGTTCTTC	CASSVGPSGGHNEQFF
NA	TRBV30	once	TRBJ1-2	TGTGCCTGGATGGCCTATGGCTACACCTTC	CAWMAYGYTF
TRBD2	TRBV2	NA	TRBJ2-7	TGTGCCAGCAGTGAATCAGCTAGCGGGAGCTCCTACGAGCAGTACTTC	CASSESASGSSYEQYF
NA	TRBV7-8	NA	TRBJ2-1	TGTGCCAGCAGCTTAGTAGACAATGAGCAGTTCTTC	CASSLVDNEQFF
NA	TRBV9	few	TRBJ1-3	TGTGCCAGCAGCGTAGCACAGACTGGAAACACCATATATTTT	CASSVAQTGNTIYF
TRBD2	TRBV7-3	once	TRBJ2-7	TGTGCCAGCAGCGCGGGGGGCAGCTTCTCCTACGAGCAGTACTTC	CASSAGGSFSYEQYF
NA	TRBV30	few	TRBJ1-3	TGTGCCTGGAGTGTACAATGGGACACCTCTGGAAACACCATATATTTT	CAWSVQWDTSGNTIYF
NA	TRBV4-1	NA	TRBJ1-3	TGCGCCAGCAGCCAAGAAGGCCCGGGCTCTGGAAACACCATATATTTT	CASSQEGPGSGNTIYF